This T cell receptor (beta chain) derives from a study of T cell repertoires in cytomegalovirus infection. Turning to the study itself: It was the public TCR beta signatures that indicated both CMV infection and matching HLA type.

TCRdb re-called the reads through MiXCR, storing one row per CDR3 protein. The table has about 920,000 distinct CDR3 sequences, approximately 30% seen once; the top ten hold 13%. Details on this clonotype: Its target is unknown.

Germline V gene lookup returns CDR1 DFQATT and CDR2 SNEGSKA (reference sequence). V was clipped by 2 bases and J by 4 bases; unmatched bases: 3. The CDR3 length is 13 residues. The chain recombines TRBV20-1 with TRBJ1-2, with TRBD1 matching over 8 bases. Sequences were derived from cultured CD8+ T cells from PBMCs, sampled from culture after CMV antigen stimulation. The sequence derives from a human donor in good health (CMV status not recorded). Some clones in this sample may be carry-over from other donors' samples. The CDR3 region is CSARQGAIYGYTF. The CDR3 coding sequence is TGCAGTGCTAGACAGGGGGCGATCTATGGCTACACCTTC.